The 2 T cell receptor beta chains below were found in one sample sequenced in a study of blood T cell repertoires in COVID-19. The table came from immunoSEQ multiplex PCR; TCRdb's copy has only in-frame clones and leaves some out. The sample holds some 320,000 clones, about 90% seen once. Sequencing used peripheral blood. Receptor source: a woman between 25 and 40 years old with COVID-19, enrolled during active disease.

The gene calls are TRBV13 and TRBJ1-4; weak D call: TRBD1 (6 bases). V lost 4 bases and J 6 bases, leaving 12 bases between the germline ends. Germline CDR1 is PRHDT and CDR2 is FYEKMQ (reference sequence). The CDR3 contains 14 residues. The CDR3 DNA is TGTGCCAGCAGCTCCAGGGGATTCGATGAAAAACTGTTTTTT. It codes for CASSSRGFDEKLFF. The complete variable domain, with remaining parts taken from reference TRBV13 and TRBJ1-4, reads AAGVIQSPRHLIKEKRETATLKCYPIPRHDTVYWYQQGPGQDPQFLISFYEKMQSDKGSIPDRFSAQQFSDYHSELNMSSLELGDSALYFCASSSRGFDEKLFFGSGTQLSVL.

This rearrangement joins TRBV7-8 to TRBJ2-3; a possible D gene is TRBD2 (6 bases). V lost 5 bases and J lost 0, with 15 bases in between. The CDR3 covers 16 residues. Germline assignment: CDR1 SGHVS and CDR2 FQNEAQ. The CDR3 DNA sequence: TGTGCCAGCAGCCTTGGGACTGCACCTAGCACAGATACGCAGTATTTT. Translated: CASSLGTAPSTDTQYF.